The 5 T cell receptor beta chains below come from one sample, sequenced in a study of blood T cell repertoires in COVID-19. Assay: immunoSEQ multiplex PCR; the TCRdb copy retains only in-frame clones and omits some. This table has around 81,000 clones, about four fifths appearing once. Material: peripheral blood. The receptors shown here come from a human donor in a cohort sampled during active COVID-19.

This rearrangement joins TRBV28 to TRBJ1-6, with D uncertain. The CDR3 spans 14 residues. The germline CDR1 and CDR2 sequences are MDHEN and SYDVKM. The V gene lost 7 bases and the J gene lost 9 bases, with 16 bases spanning the gap. The CDR3 nucleotides are TGTGCCAGCATCCCACACCGGGTATCTTCACCCCTCCACTTT. This translates into CASIPHRVSSPLHF.

CDR3 sequence reads: CASSPRGWAGGHPDTQYF. CDR3 sequence (DNA): TGCGCCAGCAGCCCCCGAGGATGGGCGGGGGGCCACCCGGATACGCAGTATTTT. The genes are TRBV5-1 and TRBJ2-3; 8 bases match TRBD2. This CDR3 is 18 amino acids long. V shed 4 bases and J 6 bases; nucleotides not matched to a gene: 19. Germline assignment: CDR1 SGHRS and CDR2 YFSETQ.

V gene TRBV29-1 combines with J gene TRBJ2-3; D is unclear. The CDR3 runs 12 residues. The germline V and J ends were trimmed by 3 bases and 1 base, with 5 bases remaining between them. Germline CDR1 reads SQVTM; CDR2 reads ANQGSEA. The CDR3 DNA is TGCAGCGTTGATTCCGGCACAGATACGCAGTATTTT. This gives the protein CSVDSGTDTQYF.

The rearrangement joins TRBV10-3 to TRBJ2-3, with D perhaps matching TRBD2 (7 bases). The CDR3 totals 14 residues. Germline-derived CDR1 and CDR2 are ENHRY and SYGVKD. Trimming pared 2 bases from V and 6 bases from J, leaving 12 bases between. The CDR3 DNA reads TGTGCCATCAGTGAGGGGGGGGGCCGGGATACGCAGTATTTT. Translated: CAISEGGGRDTQYF.

This chain links TRBV7-9 with TRBJ2-1; 7 nucleotides agree with TRBD2. The germline CDR1 and CDR2 sequences are SEHNR and FQNEAQ (reference sequence). The CDR3 runs to 16 residues. The V segment lost 3 bases and the J segment 2 bases; nucleotides outside the gene matches: 7. CDR3 coding DNA: TGTGCCAGCAGCTTGGGCCCGGGGGGTGCCTACAATGAGCAGTTCTTC. Its translation: CASSLGPGGAYNEQFF.